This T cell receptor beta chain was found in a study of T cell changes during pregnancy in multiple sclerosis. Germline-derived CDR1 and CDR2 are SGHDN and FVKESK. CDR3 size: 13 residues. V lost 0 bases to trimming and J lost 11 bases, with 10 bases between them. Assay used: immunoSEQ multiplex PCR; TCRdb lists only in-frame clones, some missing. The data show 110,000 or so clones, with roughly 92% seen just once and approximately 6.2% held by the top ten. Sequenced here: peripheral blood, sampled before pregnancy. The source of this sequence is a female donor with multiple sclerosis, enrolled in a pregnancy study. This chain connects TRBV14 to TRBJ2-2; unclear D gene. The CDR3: CASSQELITELFF. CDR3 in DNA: TGTGCCAGCAGCCAAGAACTAATCACCGAGCTGTTTTTT. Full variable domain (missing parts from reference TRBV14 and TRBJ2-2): EAGVTQFPSHSVIEKGQTVTLRCDPISGHDNLYWYRRVMGKEIKFLLHFVKESKQDESGMPNNRFLAERTGGTYSTLKVQPAELEDSGVYFCASSQELITELFFGEGSRLTVL.